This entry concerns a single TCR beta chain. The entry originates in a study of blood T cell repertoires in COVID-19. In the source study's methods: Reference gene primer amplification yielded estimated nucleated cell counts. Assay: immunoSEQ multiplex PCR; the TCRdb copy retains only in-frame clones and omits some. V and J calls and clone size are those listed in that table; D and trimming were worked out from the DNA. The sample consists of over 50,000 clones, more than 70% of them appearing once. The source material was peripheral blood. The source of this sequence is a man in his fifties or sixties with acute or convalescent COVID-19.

DNA of the CDR3: TGTGCCAGCAGCCTTCGGGGGGCGGAGGCAGATACGCAGTATTTT. It encodes CASSLRGAEADTQYF. The chain carries TRBV7-3 and TRBJ2-3, with D possibly TRBD2 on 7 matching bases. This CDR3 has 15 amino acids. Germline V gene data show CDR1 as SGHTA and CDR2 as FQGTGA. V shed 5 bases and J shed 4 bases, with 16 bases lying between them.